This TCR beta chain was captured by sequencing in a study of cytomegalovirus exposure and HLA in healthy donors. Study-level results: Most TCR sequences were rare, but some public TCRs occurred in many donors.

The germline gives CDR1 SGHRS, CDR2 YFSETQ. With 4 bases clipped from V and 3 bases from J, the junction kept 6 bases outside the gene matches. The CDR3 has 14 amino acids. Donors showed nominal health when sampled, although they likely had unrecorded immune exposures. Regarding this clone: Antigen: not known.

Researchers ran the PCR with 60 Vbeta and 13 Jbeta primers. Produced via immunoSEQ multiplex PCR; TCRdb's table is partial and in-frame only. The sample yields more than 140,000 clones, 64% seen once. The receptor was isolated from a woman in her 30s in good health and CMV-seropositive. This chain uses TRBV5-1 with TRBJ2-7; 8 positions match TRBD1. Sequenced: PBMCs. CDR3 DNA sequence: TGCGCCAGCAGCGCCACCGGGACAGGCTACGAGCAGTACTTC. It is translated as CASSATGTGYEQYF.